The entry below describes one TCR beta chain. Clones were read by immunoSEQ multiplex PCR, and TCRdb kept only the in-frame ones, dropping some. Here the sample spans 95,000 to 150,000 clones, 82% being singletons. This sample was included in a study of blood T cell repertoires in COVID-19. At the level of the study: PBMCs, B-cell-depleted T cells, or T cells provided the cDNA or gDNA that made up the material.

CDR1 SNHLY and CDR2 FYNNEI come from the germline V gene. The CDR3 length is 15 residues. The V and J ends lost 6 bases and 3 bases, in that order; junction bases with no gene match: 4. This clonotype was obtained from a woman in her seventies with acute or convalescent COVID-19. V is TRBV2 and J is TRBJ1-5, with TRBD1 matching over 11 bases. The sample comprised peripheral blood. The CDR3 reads CASSLGQGVNQPQHF. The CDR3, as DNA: TGTGCCAGCAGCCTGGGACAGGGGGTCAATCAGCCCCAGCATTTT.